Following are 17 T cell receptor beta chains from one sample sequenced in a study of early T cells in non-severe SARS-CoV-2 infection (dated by TCRdb to the early 2020s). The library relied on 5' RACE. For sequencing, a NextSeq 500 was employed. TCRdb redid the processing of the public reads, applying fastp at Q25 and MiXCR, and retained in-frame beta chains. Rows are unified per CDR3 protein, each entry keeping the most common DNA and genes. The sample profile shows approximately 79,000 distinct CDR3 sequences; 13% of them were found once. Roughly 6% of the sample belongs to the ten largest clones. What was sequenced was whole blood. Receptor source: an adult who was a healthcare worker with PCR-confirmed SARS-CoV-2 infection or an uninfected control (not recorded which).

The table lists this clonotype with many counts. The V gene is TRBV2, the J gene TRBJ1-2; 8 bases align to TRBD1. The CDR3 has 14 residues. The ends lost 6 bases at V and 3 bases at J; junction bases unmatched: 6. Looked up from germline, CDR1 is SNHLY and CDR2 is FYNNEI. The CDR3 bases are TGTGCCAGCAGAAACAGGGGGGGCGACTATGGCTACACCTTC. Amino acid sequence: CASRNRGGDYGYTF.

This clonotype was seen a handful of times. The rearrangement links TRBV19 to TRBJ1-1; TRBD1 matches 10 bases. Germline lookup yields CDR1 LNHDA and CDR2 SQIVND (reference sequence). Trimming took 10 bases from V and 5 from J; bases not matched to a gene: 10. The CDR3 has 14 amino acids. As DNA, the CDR3 is TGTGCCACCCAAGAGTGGACAGGGGGTACTGAAGCTTTCTTT. Residues: CATQEWTGGTEAFF. Based on the CDR3 plus reference TRBV19 and TRBJ1-1, the full variable domain is DGGITQSPKYLFRKEGQNVTLSCEQNLNHDAMYWYRQDPGQGLRLIYYSQIVNDFQKGDIAEGYSVSREKKESFPLTVTSAQKNPTAFYLCATQEWTGGTEAFFGQGTRLTVV.

This clonotype showed up many times. The chain links TRBV27 to TRBJ2-4; 10 bases are a match to TRBD2. There are 15 residues in the CDR3. V lost 5 bases, J lost 1 base, and 2 bases stayed unmatched. Germline values: CDR1 MNHEY, CDR2 SMNVEV (reference sequence). CDR3 DNA: TGTGCCAGCAGTAGCGGGGGGGCGGCCAAAAACATTCAGTACTTC. It translates to CASSSGGAAKNIQYF.

The chain uses TRBV3-1 and TRBJ1-2; 9 bases are shared with TRBD1. Looked up from germline, CDR1 is LGHDT and CDR2 is YNNKEL (reference sequence). This CDR3 is 15 amino acids long. The V and J ends lost 1 base and 4 bases, in that order; junction bases with no gene match: 4. The CDR3 here is CASSQGDRDGYGYTF. Written as DNA, the CDR3 is TGTGCCAGCAGCCAAGGGGACAGGGACGGCTATGGCTACACCTTC.

This clonotype was seen repeatedly, ten times or more. The gene calls are TRBV7-2 and TRBJ1-2, with D possibly matching TRBD1 (6 bases). Germline V CDR1 and CDR2: SGHTA, FQGNSA. The CDR3 contains 14 residues. Trimming shortened V by 3 bases and J by 6 bases, and 14 bases separated the two germline ends. The DNA of the CDR3 is TGTGCCAGCAGCTTTTATGGGGGGGCGCATGGCTACACCTTC. This sequence encodes CASSFYGGAHGYTF.

This clonotype was seen a few times. The chain employs TRBV29-1 and TRBJ1-2, with a possible D match to TRBD1 (6 bases). Between the trimmed V and J ends, which lost 4 bases and 4 bases, there was a span of 10 bases. The CDR3 loop spans 12 amino acids. CDR1 and CDR2 from the germline V gene are SQVTM and ANQGSEA. The CDR3 region is CSVGDNFYGYTF. The CDR3 DNA is TGCAGCGTTGGGGACAACTTCTATGGCTACACCTTC.

Many counts were recorded for this clonotype. The rearrangement links TRBV7-9 to TRBJ1-5, with D tentatively TRBD1 (5 bases). V was clipped by 5 bases and J by 4 bases, with 15 bases between them. Germline V gene lookup returns CDR1 SEHNR and CDR2 FQNEAQ (reference sequence). The CDR3 totals 15 residues. The CDR3 loop reads CASSRQDRLNQPQHF. The CDR3 bases are TGTGCCAGCAGCCGACAAGACAGACTAAATCAGCCCCAGCATTTT.

The CDR3 protein is CASSSRSSGANVLTF. DNA for the CDR3: TGTGCCAGCAGCTCAAGGAGCTCTGGGGCCAACGTCCTGACTTTC. The rearrangement links TRBV7-2 to TRBJ2-6, with no clear D. V lost 4 bases and J 0 bases, leaving 7 bases between the germline ends. The CDR3 covers 15 residues. CDR1 and CDR2 from the germline V gene are SGHTA and FQGNSA.

This clonotype was recorded at least ten times. The CDR3 reads CASSFAGVRYEQYF. For the CDR3, the DNA is TGTGCCAGCAGTTTCGCGGGAGTCAGGTACGAGCAGTACTTC. V usage is TRBV28 and J usage is TRBJ2-7; 7 positions agree with TRBD2. The ends lost 3 bases at V and 4 bases at J; junction bases unmatched: 6. The CDR3 is 14 amino acids. CDR1 and CDR2 from the germline V gene are MDHEN and SYDVKM.

The J gene is TRBJ2-3, the V gene TRBV7-6; D is possibly TRBD1 (6 bases). V was pared by 1 base and J by 6 bases, with 8 bases between. Germline V gives CDR1 SGHVS, CDR2 FNYEAQ. The CDR3 consists of 13 residues. The CDR3 reads CASSLVRGDTQYF. The CDR3 DNA sequence: TGTGCCAGCAGCTTAGTGAGGGGGGATACGCAGTATTTT. Drawing the rest from reference TRBV7-6 and TRBJ2-3, the complete variable domain is GAGVSQSPRYKVTKRGQDVALRCDPISGHVSLYWYRQALGQGPEFLTYFNYEAQQDKSGLPNDRFSAERPEGSISTLTIQRTEQRDSAMYRCASSLVRGDTQYFGPGTRLTVL.

This clonotype was seen many times. The rearrangement links TRBV6-1 to TRBJ2-7; D gene ambiguous. V was shortened by 2 bases and J by 2 bases, with 19 bases between the two germline ends. The length of the CDR3 is 17 residues. Looked up from germline, CDR1 is MNHNS and CDR2 is SASEGT. CDR3 protein: CASSESPTAGVPYEQYF. The CDR3 DNA reads TGTGCCAGCAGTGAAAGTCCGACGGCAGGAGTACCCTACGAGCAGTACTTC.

The J gene is TRBJ1-1, the V gene TRBV19, with 9 bases that match TRBD1. The CDR3 runs to 16 residues. The J segment lost 4 bases and the V segment lost 10 bases, leaving 16 bases of the junction unmatched. The germline gives CDR1 LNHDA, CDR2 SQIVND (reference sequence). DNA of the CDR3: TGTGCCACCCACCCCGGGACAGGGAGGGTGGGCACTGAAGCTTTCTTT. Translation: CATHPGTGRVGTEAFF.

This rearrangement joins TRBV29-1 to TRBJ1-5; TRBD1 agrees at 7 bases. V gave up 4 bases and J gave up 3 bases; unmatched junction bases: 6. The CDR3 contains 14 residues. Germline values: CDR1 SQVTM, CDR2 ANQGSEA. CDR3 DNA sequence: TGCAGCGTTGCCGGCAGGGGGACCAATCAGCCCCAGCATTTT. Encoded protein: CSVAGRGTNQPQHF.

In this sample, this clonotype turned up many times. V is TRBV20-1 and J is TRBJ2-3; TRBD2 is a possible D gene (6 bases). Trimming shortened V by 6 bases and J by 2 bases, and 15 bases separated the two germline ends. Per the germline V gene, CDR1 is DFQATT and CDR2 is SNEGSKA (reference sequence). CDR3 length: 14 residues. Written as DNA, the CDR3 is TGCAGTGCCCGTAGCGGCTCCCCCACAGATACGCAGTATTTT. Protein: CSARSGSPTDTQYF.

V gene TRBV29-1 combines with J gene TRBJ1-2; 10 bases map to TRBD1. CDR1 is SQVTM and CDR2 is ANQGSEA in the germline V gene. This CDR3 spans 13 amino acids. With V trimmed by 5 bases and J by 8 bases, 8 bases remained unmatched. CDR3 sequence (DNA): TGCAGCGTTTATGACAGGGGGCTGTCCGGCTACACCTTC. Amino acids: CSVYDRGLSGYTF. Drawing the rest from reference TRBV29-1 and TRBJ1-2, the complete variable domain is SAVISQKPSRDICQRGTSLTIQCQVDSQVTMMFWYRQQPGQSLTLIATANQGSEATYESGFVIDKFPISRPNLTFSTLTVSNMSPEDSSIYLCSVYDRGLSGYTFGSGTRLTVV.

The chain recombines TRBV6-5 with TRBJ2-7; D ambiguous. CDR3 length: 11 residues. Looked up from germline, CDR1 is MNHEY and CDR2 is SVGAGI. V was trimmed by 4 bases and J by 6 bases, leaving 7 bases between them. This CDR3 is CASSWPGEQYF. CDR3 nucleotides: TGTGCCAGCAGTTGGCCGGGCGAGCAGTACTTC.

The table lists this clonotype with a few counts. The chain is built from TRBV29-1 and TRBJ1-1; no reliable D call. Germline loops: CDR1 SQVTM, CDR2 ANQGSEA. CDR3 length: 14 residues. Trimming removed 5 bases at V and 0 bases at J, with 13 bases between. CDR3 coding DNA: TGCAGCGTTCCAAGCGACATGATGAACACTGAAGCTTTCTTT. Protein sequence: CSVPSDMMNTEAFF.